These 2 T cell receptor beta chains originate from one sample sequenced in a study of T cell repertoires in cytomegalovirus infection. TCRdb redid the calling of the reads with MiXCR, one entry per CDR3 protein. Among 250,000 to 300,000 distinct CDR3 sequences listed, roughly a quarter were seen once. Sequenced sample: PBMCs. These TCRs come from a human donor in good health (CMV status not recorded). Some clones in this sample may be carry-over from other donors' samples.

The V and J genes are TRBV7-2 and TRBJ2-7; D is possibly TRBD1 (6 bases). Per the germline V gene, CDR1 is SGHTA and CDR2 is FQGNSA. V lost 4 bases and J lost 2, with 9 bases in between. The CDR3 is 13 amino acids. The CDR3 protein is CASSSTGPYEQYF. The DNA for the CDR3 is TGTGCCAGCAGCTCGACAGGCCCCTACGAGCAGTACTTC.

This clonotype showed up just a few times. The J gene is TRBJ1-5, the V gene TRBV7-2; 7 bases align to TRBD1. The CDR3 contains 15 residues. Germline CDR1 SGHTA, CDR2 FQGNSA. The junction had 9 bases not matched to a gene; V was cut back by 5 bases and J by 5 bases. The CDR3: CASSREGQSDQPQHF. In DNA, the CDR3 is TGTGCCAGCAGCCGTGAGGGACAGTCGGATCAGCCCCAGCATTTT.